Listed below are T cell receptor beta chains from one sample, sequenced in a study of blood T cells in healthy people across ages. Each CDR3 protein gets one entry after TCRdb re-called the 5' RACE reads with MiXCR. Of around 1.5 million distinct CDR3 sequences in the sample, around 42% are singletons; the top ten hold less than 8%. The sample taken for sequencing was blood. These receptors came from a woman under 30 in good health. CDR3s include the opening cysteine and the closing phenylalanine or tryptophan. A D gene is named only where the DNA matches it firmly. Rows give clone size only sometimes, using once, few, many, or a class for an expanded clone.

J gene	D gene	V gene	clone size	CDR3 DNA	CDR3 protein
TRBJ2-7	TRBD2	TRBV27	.	TGTGCCAGCAGTTTAAGGACTAGCGGATGGCGGGAGCAGTACTTC	CASSLRTSGWREQYF
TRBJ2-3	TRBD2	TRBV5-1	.	TGCGCCAGCATGAAGACTAGCGGTTCTAGCACAGGTACGCAGTATTTT	CASMKTSGSSTGTQYF
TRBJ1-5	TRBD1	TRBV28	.	TGTGCCAGCAGTTTATCCGCAGGGGGCGCAGGTCAGCCCCAGCATTTT	CASSLSAGGAGQPQHF
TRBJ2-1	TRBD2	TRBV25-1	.	TGTGCCACCGGGCGGGGGGGCAGCAATGGGCAGTTCTTC	CATGRGGSNGQFF
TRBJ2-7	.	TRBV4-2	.	TGTGCCAGCAGCCAAGGGGGTGGGCGGGGGCCGTCCTACGAGCAGTACTTC	CASSQGGGRGPSYEQYF
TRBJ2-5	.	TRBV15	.	TGTGCCACCAGCAGACCCCTCATGGGGGAAATGGGGCAAGAGACCCAGTACTTC	CATSRPLMGEMGQETQYF
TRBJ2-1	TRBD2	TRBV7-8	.	TGTGCCAGCAGCTTAGCAGCTTTACTAGCGGGAGGGCCCAATGAGCAGTTCTTC	CASSLAALLAGGPNEQFF
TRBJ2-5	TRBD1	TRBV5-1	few	TGCGCCAGCAGCCCGGACAGGAACCAAGAGACCCAGTACTTC	CASSPDRNQETQYF
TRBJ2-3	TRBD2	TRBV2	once	TGTGCCAGCGGGTCTACTAGCGGGGTTTATGATACGCAGTATTTT	CASGSTSGVYDTQYF
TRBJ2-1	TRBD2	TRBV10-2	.	TGCGCCAGCAGTGAGAGGGCTAGCGGACGTAATGAGCAGTTCTTC	CASSERASGRNEQFF
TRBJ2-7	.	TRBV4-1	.	TGCGCCGGCAGCCACCTAGCAGGTGAGCAGTACTTC	CAGSHLAGEQYF
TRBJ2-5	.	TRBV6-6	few	TGTGCCAGCAGTTACGGCCTAGCACCAGAGACCCAGTACTTC	CASSYGLAPETQYF
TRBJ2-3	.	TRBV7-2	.	TGTGCCAGCAGCTTACCCCAACTAACAGATACGGAGTATTTT	CASSLPQLTDTEYF
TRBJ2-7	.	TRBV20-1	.	TGCAGTGCTACCCCAATAGGGACCTTCCGGAGGCCTTACGAGCAGTACTTC	CSATPIGTFRRPYEQYF
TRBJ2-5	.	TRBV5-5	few	TGTGCCAGCAGCTGGGAGGTACAGGTGGGACAAGAGACCCAGTACTTC	CASSWEVQVGQETQYF
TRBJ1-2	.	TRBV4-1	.	TGCGCCAGCAGCCAAGTGGGGACTAACTATGGCTACACCTTC	CASSQVGTNYGYTF
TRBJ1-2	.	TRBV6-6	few	TGTGCCAGCAGTTCCCAAGGGAGGGTCAATGGCTACACCTTC	CASSSQGRVNGYTF
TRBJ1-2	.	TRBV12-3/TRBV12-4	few	TGTGCCAGCAGTTTAAACCCCCGCGCGGGCTATGGCTACACCTTC	CASSLNPRAGYGYTF
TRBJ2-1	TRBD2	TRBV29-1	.	TGCAGCTCCCGGACTAGCGGGAGGGGTAATGAGCAGTTCTTC	CSSRTSGRGNEQFF
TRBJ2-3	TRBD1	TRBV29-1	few	TGCAGCGTTGGGGGGACAGGGGGCGCAACAGATACGCAGTATTTT	CSVGGTGGATDTQYF
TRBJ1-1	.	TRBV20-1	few	TGCAGTGCTTCCTCGAACACTGAAGCTTTCTTT	CSASSNTEAFF
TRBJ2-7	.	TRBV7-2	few	TGTGCCAGCAGCTCCCATGGGGGAATCGGCGAGCAGTACTTC	CASSSHGGIGEQYF
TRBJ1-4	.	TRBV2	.	TGTGCCAGCAGGGCCGGGACGGCCTATGAAAAACTGTTTTTT	CASRAGTAYEKLFF
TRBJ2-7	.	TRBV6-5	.	TGTGCCAGCAGGCACTACGAGGCCCCTGGCCCCTACGAGCAGTACTTC	CASRHYEAPGPYEQYF
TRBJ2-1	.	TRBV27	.	TGTGCCAGCAGTTTATCGCCACGTAGCGTCTATGAGCAGTTCTTC	CASSLSPRSVYEQFF
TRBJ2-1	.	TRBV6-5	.	TGTGCCAGCAGTCCCTCAGGGAGCTCCCACAATGAGCAGTTCTTC	CASSPSGSSHNEQFF